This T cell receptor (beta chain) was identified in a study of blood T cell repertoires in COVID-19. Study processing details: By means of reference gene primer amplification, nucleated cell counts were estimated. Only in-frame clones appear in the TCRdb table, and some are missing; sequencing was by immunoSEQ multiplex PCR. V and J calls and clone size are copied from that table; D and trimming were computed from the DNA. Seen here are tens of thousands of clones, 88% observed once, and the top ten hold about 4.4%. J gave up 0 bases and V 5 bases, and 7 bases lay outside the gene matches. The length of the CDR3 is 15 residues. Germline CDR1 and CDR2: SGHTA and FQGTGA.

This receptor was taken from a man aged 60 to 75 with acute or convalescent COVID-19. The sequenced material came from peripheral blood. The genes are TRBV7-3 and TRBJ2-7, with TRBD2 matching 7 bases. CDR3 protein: CASSHSSGPSYEQYF. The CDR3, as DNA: TGTGCCAGCAGCCATTCTAGCGGACCCTCCTACGAGCAGTACTTC. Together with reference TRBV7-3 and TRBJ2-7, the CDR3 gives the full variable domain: GAGVSQTPSNKVTEKGKYVELRCDPISGHTALYWYRQSLGQGPEFLIYFQGTGAADDSGLPNDRFFAVRPEGSVSTLKIQRTERGDSAVYLCASSHSSGPSYEQYFGPGTRLTVT.